Listed below are T cell receptor beta chains from one sample, sequenced in a study of early T cells in non-severe SARS-CoV-2 infection. MiXCR was run by TCRdb on the 5' RACE reads, yielding one entry per CDR3 protein. This sample has some 71,000 distinct CDR3 sequences; approximately 13% occur once, and the top ten carry about 14%. Sequencing was done on a sample of whole blood. The source of these receptors is an adult who was a healthcare worker with PCR-confirmed SARS-CoV-2 infection or an uninfected control (not recorded which). The CDR3 runs from the conserved cysteine through the conserved F or W. D genes are given only for firm matches. Clone sizes are given selectively: once, few, many, or a class where the clone is expanded.

j_gene | d_gene | abundance | v_gene | CDR3aa | CDR3nt
TRBJ1-1 | - | few | TRBV7-2 | CASSLDVAEAFF | TGTGCCAGCAGCTTAGATGTCGCTGAAGCTTTCTTT
TRBJ2-3 | TRBD2 | few | TRBV10-1 | CASGPGGSGTSGTDTQYF | TGCGCCAGCGGACCAGGGGGATCAGGAACTAGCGGGACAGATACGCAGTATTTT
TRBJ1-2 | - | - | TRBV11-1 | CASSQSPELGYTF | TGTGCCAGCAGCCAGTCGCCAGAACTTGGCTACACCTTC
TRBJ2-7 | - | - | TRBV3-1 | CASSQGHGTYEQYF | TGTGCCAGCAGCCAAGGGCACGGAACCTACGAGCAGTACTTC
TRBJ1-4 | TRBD1 | many | TRBV28 | CASSRTGGGTNEKLFF | TGTGCCAGCAGCAGGACAGGGGGAGGAACTAATGAAAAACTGTTTTTT
TRBJ2-3 | - | few | TRBV27 | CASATRDHSKDTQYF | TGTGCCAGCGCCACCCGGGACCACTCAAAAGATACGCAGTATTTT
TRBJ2-1 | - | - | TRBV20-1 | CSASHPVNNEQFF | TGCAGTGCTAGTCATCCAGTAAACAATGAGCAGTTCTTC
TRBJ2-1 | TRBD2 | - | TRBV7-9 | CASSFLQAGDTEQFF | TGTGCCAGCAGCTTCCTTCAAGCGGGGGATACGGAGCAGTTCTTC
TRBJ2-6 | TRBD2 | few | TRBV6-1 | CASRTDPGGVAGPSWGANVLTF | TGTGCCAGCAGAACCGACCCCGGTGGAGTAGCGGGACCCAGTTGGGGGGCCAACGTCCTGACTTTC
TRBJ1-6 | - | - | TRBV20-1 | CSVRRGQSNSPLHF | TGCAGTGTTCGAAGGGGACAAAGTAATTCACCCCTCCACTTT
TRBJ2-3 | - | - | TRBV29-1 | CSVAGWGSTDTQYF | TGCAGCGTTGCCGGATGGGGGAGCACAGATACGCAGTATTTT
TRBJ1-5 | - | many | TRBV6-2/TRBV6-3 | CASSFGNQPQHF | TGTGCCAGCAGTTTCGGGAACCAGCCCCAGCATTTT
TRBJ2-2 | - | many | TRBV5-6 | CASSLVTNTGELFF | TGTGCCAGCAGCTTAGTAACGAACACCGGGGAGCTGTTTTTT
TRBJ1-1 | - | - | TRBV29-1 | CSGAFGRTEAFF | TGCAGCGGCGCTTTCGGGCGGACTGAAGCTTTCTTT
TRBJ1-1 | TRBD1 | few | TRBV5-1 | CASSWGQGEVAEAFF | TGCGCCAGCAGCTGGGGACAGGGCGAGGTCGCTGAAGCTTTCTTT
TRBJ2-7 | - | - | TRBV11-2 | CASSLGDIPPSYEQYF | TGTGCCAGCAGCTTAGGGGACATTCCCCCCTCCTACGAGCAGTACTTC
TRBJ1-1 | TRBD1 | few | TRBV10-3 | CAISRDRGFGEAFF | TGTGCCATCAGCCGAGACAGGGGGTTCGGTGAAGCTTTCTTT
TRBJ2-3 | TRBD2 | - | TRBV29-1 | CSMISGGTDTQYF | TGCAGCATGATAAGCGGGGGGACAGATACGCAGTATTTT
TRBJ2-3 | TRBD2 | many | TRBV5-1 | CASSGETSDSPDTQYF | TGCGCCAGCAGCGGGGAGACTAGCGATTCGCCAGATACGCAGTATTTT
TRBJ2-5 | TRBD2 | - | TRBV5-1 | CASTTSGVSETQYF | TGCGCCAGCACGACTAGCGGGGTGAGCGAGACCCAGTACTTC
TRBJ1-2 | - | few | TRBV28 | CASTGFVYGYTF | TGTGCCAGCACCGGATTTGTGTATGGCTACACCTTC
TRBJ2-7 | - | many | TRBV15 | CATSRDRGSSYEQYF | TGTGCCACCAGCAGAGACAGGGGAAGCTCCTACGAGCAGTACTTC
TRBJ1-1 | TRBD1 | - | TRBV28 | CASSSLYRGWGSTEAFF | TGTGCCAGCAGTTCACTTTACAGGGGTTGGGGTAGCACTGAAGCTTTCTTT
TRBJ1-6 | - | - | TRBV28 | CASSWTVGNSPLHF | TGTGCCAGCAGTTGGACAGTAGGAAATTCACCCCTCCACTTT
TRBJ2-1 | - | few | TRBV7-9 | CASSPWSVGVNEQFF | TGTGCCAGCAGTCCGTGGTCAGTGGGGGTCAATGAGCAGTTCTTC
TRBJ2-1 | TRBD1 | many | TRBV7-9 | CASRRQGANEQFF | TGTGCCAGCAGGAGACAGGGGGCCAATGAGCAGTTCTTC
TRBJ1-2 | - | few | TRBV2 | CASIKDRANYGYTF | TGTGCCAGCATTAAAGACAGAGCTAACTATGGCTACACCTTC
TRBJ2-3 | - | many | TRBV20-1 | CSAHTGVHTDTQYF | TGCAGTGCCCATACCGGGGTTCACACAGATACGCAGTATTTT
TRBJ2-3 | TRBD2 | - | TRBV7-2 | CASSLLSGGVTHTQYF | TGTGCCAGCAGCTTACTTAGCGGGGGTGTGACCCATACGCAGTATTTT
TRBJ2-1 | - | - | TRBV28 | CASRGYNEQFF | TGTGCCAGCAGGGGTTACAATGAGCAGTTCTTC
TRBJ1-6 | - | - | TRBV5-1 | CASSLLPSADNSPLHF | TGCGCCAGCAGCTTGCTGCCGTCTGCCGATAATTCACCCCTCCACTTT
TRBJ2-3 | - | few | TRBV6-4 | CASSDMGGGSDTQYF | TGTGCCAGCAGTGATATGGGAGGAGGGTCAGATACGCAGTATTTT
TRBJ1-5 | - | many | TRBV2 | CASSVTGDQPQHF | TGTGCCAGCAGTGTGACGGGAGATCAGCCCCAGCATTTT
TRBJ2-3 | TRBD2 | - | TRBV4-1 | CACSGLGLVTDTQYF | TGCGCCTGCTCTGGGTTAGGACTAGTCACAGATACGCAGTATTTT
TRBJ1-2 | - | few | TRBV28 | CASSSPPKGDYGYTF | TGTGCCAGCAGTTCTCCTCCGAAGGGGGACTATGGCTACACCTTC
TRBJ2-2 | - | few | TRBV9 | CASRPGQTGELFF | TGTGCCAGCCGTCCCGGACAGACTGGGGAGCTGTTTTTT
TRBJ1-1 | - | many | TRBV7-2 | CASSLVWAMNTEAFF | TGTGCCAGCAGCTTAGTTTGGGCCATGAACACTGAAGCTTTCTTT
TRBJ2-7 | TRBD1 | - | TRBV18 | CASSPPGQGNEQYF | TGTGCCAGCTCACCCCCGGGACAGGGAAACGAGCAGTACTTC
TRBJ2-3 | - | - | TRBV6-4 | CASSEGRLSTDTQYF | TGTGCCAGCAGTGAGGGGCGGCTGAGCACAGATACGCAGTATTTT
TRBJ2-7 | - | many | TRBV19 | CASSRGNSYEQYF | TGTGCCAGTAGTAGGGGCAACTCCTACGAGCAGTACTTC
TRBJ2-7 | - | many | TRBV20-1 | CSARVAGPYEQYF | TGCAGTGCTAGAGTGGCAGGGCCCTACGAGCAGTACTTC
TRBJ2-2 | - | - | TRBV7-2 | CTSSSYRGASGELFF | TGTACCAGCAGCTCGTACCGGGGGGCATCCGGGGAGCTGTTTTTT
TRBJ1-3 | - | - | TRBV3-1 | CASSQIRNTIYF | TGTGCCAGCAGCCAAATCCGAAACACCATATATTTT
TRBJ2-7 | - | - | TRBV28 | CASSRTGSSYGYEQYF | TGTGCCAGCAGCCGTACCGGGTCCTCCTACGGTTACGAGCAGTACTTC
TRBJ1-2 | TRBD1 | many | TRBV5-6 | CASSLPWTGTGYTF | TGTGCCAGCAGCTTACCCTGGACAGGGACTGGCTACACCTTC
TRBJ1-1 | - | - | TRBV10-3 | CAYRCRRIYEAFF | -
TRBJ1-2 | TRBD1 | - | TRBV11-2 | CASSQGQGGYGYTF | TGTGCCAGCAGCCAGGGACAGGGCGGTTATGGCTACACCTTC